This T cell receptor beta chain came from a study of immune heterogeneity within non-small cell lung tumors. Study-level results: Identical dominant CDR3 beta clonotypes recurred across tumor sites within a patient, alongside site-unique high-frequency clones. Individual patients showed largely nonoverlapping sets of high-frequency T-cell receptor beta clonotypes.

In its sample, this clonotype ranks as medium-sized (0.01 to 0.1%). Its antigen is unidentified. It was a multiplex PCR that amplified TCR beta CDR3, with 32 V and 13 J primers. TCRdb independently ran MiXCR on the multiplex PCR reads; one entry per CDR3 protein. The table includes 2,500 to 3,000 distinct CDR3 sequences, roughly 14% detected once. Germline lookup yields CDR1 SGHVS and CDR2 FQNEAQ. The CDR3 consists of 18 residues. V lost 5 bases to trimming and J lost 1 base; unmatched junction nucleotides: 9. Bulk tumor gDNA, roughly 600 ng per sample, served as the TCR template. Taken during surgery, several biopsies per primary tumor were spaced as far apart as possible within the tumor mass. Surgery that was curative in intent was performed on patients with untreated, newly diagnosed non-small cell lung cancer. The donors had newly diagnosed non-small cell lung cancer and underwent surgery intended to cure it.

The sequence was collected from a female donor with non-small cell lung cancer. The chain has TRBV7-8 and TRBJ2-5; TRBD2 matches at 14 bases. Specimen: lung tumor tissue. The CDR3 coding sequence is TGTGCCAGCAGCGCCGGGACTAGCGGGAGAGGCCCCCAAGAGACCCAGTACTTC. Translation gives CASSAGTSGRGPQETQYF.